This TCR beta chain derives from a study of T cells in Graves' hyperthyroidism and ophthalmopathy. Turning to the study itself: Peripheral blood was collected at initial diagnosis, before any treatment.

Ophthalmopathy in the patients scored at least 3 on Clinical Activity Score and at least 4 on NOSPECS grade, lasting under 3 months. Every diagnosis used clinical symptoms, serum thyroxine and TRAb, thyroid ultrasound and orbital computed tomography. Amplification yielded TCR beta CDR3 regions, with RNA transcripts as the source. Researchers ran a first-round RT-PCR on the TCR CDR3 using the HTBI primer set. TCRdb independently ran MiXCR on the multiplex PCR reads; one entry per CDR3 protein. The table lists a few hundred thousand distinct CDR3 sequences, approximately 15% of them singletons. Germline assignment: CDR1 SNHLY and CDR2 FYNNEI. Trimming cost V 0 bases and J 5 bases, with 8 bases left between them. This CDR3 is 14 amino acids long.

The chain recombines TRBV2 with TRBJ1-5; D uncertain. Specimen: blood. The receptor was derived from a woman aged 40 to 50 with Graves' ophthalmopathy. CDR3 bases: TGTGCCAGCAGTGAAGCGCTCGGGGATCAGCCCCAGCATTTT. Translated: CASSEALGDQPQHF.